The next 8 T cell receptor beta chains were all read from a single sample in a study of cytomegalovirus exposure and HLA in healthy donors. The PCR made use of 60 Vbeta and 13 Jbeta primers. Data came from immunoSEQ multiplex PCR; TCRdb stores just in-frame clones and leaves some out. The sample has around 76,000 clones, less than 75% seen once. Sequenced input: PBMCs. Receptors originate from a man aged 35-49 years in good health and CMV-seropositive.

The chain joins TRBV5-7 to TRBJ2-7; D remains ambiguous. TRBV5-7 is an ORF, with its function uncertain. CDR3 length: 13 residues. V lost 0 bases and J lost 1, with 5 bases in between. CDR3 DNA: TGTGCCAGCAGCTTGGCAGGTTCCTACGAGCAGTACTTC. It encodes CASSLAGSYEQYF.

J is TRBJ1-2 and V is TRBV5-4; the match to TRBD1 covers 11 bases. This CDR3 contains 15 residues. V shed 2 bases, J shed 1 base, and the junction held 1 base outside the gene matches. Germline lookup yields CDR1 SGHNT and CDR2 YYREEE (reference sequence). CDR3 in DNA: TGTGCCAGCAGCTTCGGGACAGGGGGTAACTATGGCTACACCTTC. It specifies CASSFGTGGNYGYTF.

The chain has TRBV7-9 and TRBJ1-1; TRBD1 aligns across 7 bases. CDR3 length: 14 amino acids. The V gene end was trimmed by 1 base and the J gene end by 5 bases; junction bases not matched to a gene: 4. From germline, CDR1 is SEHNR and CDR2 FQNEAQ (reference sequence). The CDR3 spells CASSLVTRGTEAFF. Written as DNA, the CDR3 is TGTGCCAGCAGCTTAGTCACCAGGGGGACTGAAGCTTTCTTT.

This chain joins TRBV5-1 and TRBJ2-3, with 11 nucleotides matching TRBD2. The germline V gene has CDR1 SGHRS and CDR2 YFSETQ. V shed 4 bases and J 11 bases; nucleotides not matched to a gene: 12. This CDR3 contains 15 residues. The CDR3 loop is CASSAGTSGGVGQYF. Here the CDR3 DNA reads TGCGCCAGCAGCGCTGGGACTAGCGGAGGAGTAGGGCAGTATTTT.

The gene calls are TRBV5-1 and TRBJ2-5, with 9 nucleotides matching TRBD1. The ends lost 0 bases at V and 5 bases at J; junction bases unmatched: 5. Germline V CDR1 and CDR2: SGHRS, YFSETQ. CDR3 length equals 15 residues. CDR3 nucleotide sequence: TGCGCCAGCAGCTTGGGGGACAGGGCAGAGGAGACCCAGTACTTC. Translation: CASSLGDRAEETQYF.

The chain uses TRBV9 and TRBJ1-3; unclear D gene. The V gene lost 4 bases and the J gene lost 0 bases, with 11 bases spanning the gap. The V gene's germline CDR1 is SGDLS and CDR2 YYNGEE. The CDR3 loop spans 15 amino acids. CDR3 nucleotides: TGTGCCAGCAGCCGTACCTCTAACTCTGGAAACACCATATATTTT. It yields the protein CASSRTSNSGNTIYF.

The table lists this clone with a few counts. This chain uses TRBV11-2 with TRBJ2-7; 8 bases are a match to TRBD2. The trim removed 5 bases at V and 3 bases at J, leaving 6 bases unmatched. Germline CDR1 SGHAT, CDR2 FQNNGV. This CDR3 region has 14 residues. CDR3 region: CASSRGGRGYEQYF. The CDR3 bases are TGTGCCAGCAGCCGGGGGGGCAGGGGCTACGAGCAGTACTTC.

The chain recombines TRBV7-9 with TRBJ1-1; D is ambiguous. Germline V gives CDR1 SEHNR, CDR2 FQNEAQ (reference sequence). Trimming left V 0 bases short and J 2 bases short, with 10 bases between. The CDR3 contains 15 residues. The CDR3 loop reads CASSLAGGPNTEAFF. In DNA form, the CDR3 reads TGTGCCAGCAGCTTAGCTGGCGGTCCTAACACTGAAGCTTTCTTT.